This T cell receptor beta chain was observed in a study of blood T cell repertoires in COVID-19. Background on the study: T cells, B-cell-depleted T cells, or PBMCs provided the cDNA or gDNA that served as material.

This clone has just a few counts. CDR1 MNHEY and CDR2 SVGAGI come from the germline V gene. The CDR3 is 13 residues long. In the original analysis: Nucleated cell number was recorded as an estimate derived from reference gene primer amplification. The protocol was immunoSEQ multiplex PCR, while the TCRdb copy is restricted to in-frame clones and leaves out a portion. That table gives V, J and clone size, and the DNA gave D and trimming. The table shows about 260,000 clones, with about 90% occurring only once. Participants reported their clinical history, and cohort assignment relied on those reports. The V gene is TRBV6-5, the J gene TRBJ2-7; 8 bases line up with TRBD2. The source is a woman aged 30 to 39 with acute COVID-19. Sequenced input: PBMCs or T cells enriched from blood (not recorded which). The CDR3 loop is CAPGGAGSYEQYF. The CDR3 region has the DNA TGTGCTCCGGGGGGGGCCGGCTCCTACGAGCAGTACTTC.